Listed here are 26 T cell receptor beta chains from one sample, sequenced in a study of identical twins. TCRdb recomputed calls from the 5' RACE reads with MiXCR, one row per CDR3 protein. The data show 450,000 or so distinct CDR3 sequences, over 12% seen once. These same records also appear under a second study, on yellow fever vaccine responses in identical twins.

Sequencing was done on a sample of CD4+ T cells sorted from blood. These TCRs come from a woman aged 18 to 35 in good health.

The sample holds a few counts of this clonotype. V is TRBV10-3 and J is TRBJ2-7; D is tentatively TRBD1 or TRBD2 (6 bases each). CDR1 and CDR2 from the germline V gene are ENHRY and SYGVKD. Trimming removed 3 bases at V and 3 bases at J, with 18 bases between. The CDR3 spans 16 residues. The CDR3 spells CAISDGGTFRHYEQYF. CDR3 coding DNA: TGTGCCATCAGTGATGGGGGGACATTCAGGCACTACGAGCAGTACTTC.

This clonotype has a handful of counts. This chain links TRBV20-1 with TRBJ1-2, with D possibly being TRBD1 (6 bases). The V end was cut by 5 bases, the J end by 6 bases, with 13 bases between. The CDR3 spans 12 residues. Germline values: CDR1 DFQATT, CDR2 SNEGSKA (reference sequence). The CDR3 region is CSAGGQGDGYTF. The CDR3 nucleotides are TGCAGTGCTGGGGGGCAGGGAGATGGCTACACCTTC.

At least ten counts were recorded for this clonotype. V and J are TRBV12-3 or TRBV12-4 and TRBJ2-7; D not resolved. The CDR3 is 11 residues long. Between the trimmed V and J ends, which lost 4 bases and 5 bases, there was a span of 6 bases. The CDR3 sequence is CASSSRHEQYF. Written as DNA, the CDR3 is TGTGCCAGCAGTTCCCGGCACGAGCAGTACTTC.

This clonotype was seen only a few times. V is TRBV7-8 and J is TRBJ1-5; 7 nucleotides line up with TRBD1. Germline assignment: CDR1 SGHVS and CDR2 FQNEAQ. V gave up 3 bases and J gave up 5 bases; unmatched junction bases: 13. The CDR3 totals 17 residues. The CDR3 nucleotides read TGTGCCAGCAGCTTTCGAGCGGCCGGGACAGTGGATCAGCCCCAGCATTTT. Translated, it gives CASSFRAAGTVDQPQHF.

The chain uses TRBV7-6 and TRBJ2-3, with 8 bases that match TRBD2. The CDR3 runs 17 residues. Germline V gene sequence: CDR1 SGHVS, CDR2 FNYEAQ. V shed 5 bases and J 1 base; nucleotides not matched to a gene: 11. This CDR3 reads CASSLLPGLGGTDTQYF. The DNA for the CDR3 is TGTGCCAGCAGCCTATTACCGGGACTAGGGGGCACAGATACGCAGTATTTT.

Ten or more counts support this clonotype. The V and J genes are TRBV12-3 or TRBV12-4 and TRBJ1-1, with 8 bases fitting TRBD1. The CDR3 extends over 17 amino acids. Losses at the gene ends were 3 bases for V and 3 bases for J; bases not matched to a gene: 12. The CDR3 nucleotides are TGTGCCAGCAGTTTGGTCGGGGCAGGGGGCGCGGACACTGAAGCTTTCTTT. Translated, it gives CASSLVGAGGADTEAFF.

This clonotype was seen only a few times. The chain employs TRBV3-1 and TRBJ2-7; perhaps TRBD2 as D (7 bases). Germline V gives CDR1 LGHDT, CDR2 YNNKEL (reference sequence). Trimming took off 0 bases at V and 5 bases at J, with 11 bases between the two ends. The CDR3 has 14 amino acids. The CDR3 sequence: CASSQEWRGHEQYF. In DNA, the CDR3 is TGTGCCAGCAGCCAAGAATGGCGGGGGCACGAGCAGTACTTC.

This clonotype was picked up many times. At one end the junction does not follow the germline gene, possibly because of a read error. V is TRBV5-1 and J is TRBJ2-1; 8 bases match TRBD2. Germline CDR1 is SGHRS and CDR2 is YFSETQ. CDR3 size: 15 residues. CDR3 in DNA: TGTGCCAGCAGCACCGGGACTAGTGGGTACAATGAGCAGTTCTTC. Its protein product is CASSTGTSGYNEQFF.

The chain employs TRBV12-3 or TRBV12-4 and TRBJ1-4, with TRBD1 identical over 7 bases. CDR3 length: 13 amino acids. V was clipped by 6 bases and J by 8 bases; unmatched bases: 6. Here the CDR3 reads CASRDRYQEKLFF. The CDR3 DNA follows: TGTGCCAGCAGGGACAGGTATCAAGAAAAACTGTTTTTT.

This clonotype was recorded a few times. V gene TRBV4-1 combines with J gene TRBJ1-2, with 9 bases lining up with TRBD1. Losses at the gene ends were 2 bases for V and 10 bases for J; bases not matched to a gene: 11. Germline lookup yields CDR1 MGHRA and CDR2 YSYEKL. This CDR3 region has 15 residues. CDR3 sequence: CASSQTRDRVDYYTF. The CDR3 DNA reads TGCGCCAGCAGCCAAACACGGGACAGGGTAGATTACTACACCTTC.

The chain employs TRBV7-3 and TRBJ2-1; 13 bases line up with TRBD2. This CDR3 region has 15 residues. The trim removed 6 bases at V and 7 bases at J, leaving 6 bases unmatched. From germline, CDR1 is SGHTA and CDR2 FQGTGA. DNA of the CDR3: TGTGCCAGCAGTCCGACTAGCGGGGGGCTAAATGAGCAGTTCTTC. It codes for CASSPTSGGLNEQFF.

Only a few counts were recorded for this clonotype. V gene TRBV29-1 combines with J gene TRBJ2-5; D may be TRBD1 or TRBD2 (6 bases each). The ends were cut back, 3 bases at V and 5 bases at J, with 13 bases in the middle. The CDR3 runs 13 residues. Germline CDR1 and CDR2: SQVTM and ANQGSEA. In nucleotides, the CDR3 is TGCAGCGTTGAGTTGGGGGGCAGCGAGACCCAGTACTTC. Amino acids: CSVELGGSETQYF.

This clonotype appeared once. The chain joins TRBV20-1 to TRBJ2-1; perhaps TRBD1 as D (6 bases). This CDR3 is 16 amino acids long. Germline V lookup: CDR1 DFQATT, CDR2 SNEGSKA (reference sequence). Trimming took 4 bases from V and 0 from J, leaving 16 bases between them. CDR3 coding DNA: TGCAGTGCTATGATTTCAGGCAGGGGCTCCTACAATGAGCAGTTCTTC. This codes for CSAMISGRGSYNEQFF.

This clonotype has only a few counts. The chain combines TRBV20-1 with TRBJ2-3, with D tentatively TRBD1 or TRBD2 (5 bases each). The CDR3 has 16 residues. The germline V gene encodes CDR1 DFQATT and CDR2 SNEGSKA (reference sequence). Between the trimmed V and J ends, which lost 6 bases and 5 bases, there was a span of 24 bases. CDR3 DNA: TGCAGTGCCACGCCGCCGACGGGGCTTAGTAAAGATACGCAGTATTTT. It yields the protein CSATPPTGLSKDTQYF.

In this sample, this clonotype turned up a few times. Germline is not matched at one junction end, which may reflect a read error. DNA for the CDR3: TGCGGGGGGCGCGGGGCCACAGATACGCAGTATTTT. It codes for CGGRGATDTQYF. The chain combines TRBV27 with TRBJ2-3, with a possible D match to TRBD2 (7 bases). This CDR3 comprises 12 residues. Germline CDR1 and CDR2: MNHEY and SMNVEV (reference sequence).

The chain employs TRBV5-1 and TRBJ2-1; D uncertain. Germline CDR1 SGHRS, CDR2 YFSETQ. The CDR3 is 14 residues long. The V end lost 2 bases, the J end lost 4 bases, and 10 bases lay between the germline ends. The CDR3 DNA reads as TGCGCCAGCAGCTTTGGTCCCCAGTACAATGAGCAGTTCTTC. Translated, it gives CASSFGPQYNEQFF.

This clonotype occurred a few times. The V and J genes are TRBV4-3 and TRBJ1-5; D uncertain. The CDR3 is made up of 14 amino acids. Looked up from germline, CDR1 is LGHNA and CDR2 is YSLEER. Trimming pared 1 base from V and 5 bases from J, leaving 9 bases between. The CDR3, as DNA: TGCGCCAGCAGCCAAGTGAGGGTTGATCAGCCCCAGCATTTT. This encodes CASSQVRVDQPQHF.

This clonotype was seen more than once but under ten times. The CDR3 DNA follows: TGCGCCAGCAGCTTGGATTGGACGGATAATGAAAAACTGTTTTTT. This gives the protein CASSLDWTDNEKLFF. The rearrangement links TRBV5-1 to TRBJ1-4, with no clear D. The CDR3 extends over 15 amino acids. V was clipped by 0 bases and J by 4 bases, with 10 bases between them. Germline-derived CDR1 and CDR2 are SGHRS and YFSETQ. The full variable domain, its missing parts supplied by reference TRBV5-1 and TRBJ1-4, is KAGVTQTPRYLIKTRGQQVTLSCSPISGHRSVSWYQQTPGQGLQFLFEYFSETQRNKGNFPGRFSGRQFSNSRSEMNVSTLELGDSALYLCASSLDWTDNEKLFFGSGTQLSVL.

The V call is TRBV24-1, the J call TRBJ2-1; 10 bases match TRBD2. Per germline, CDR1 KGHDR and CDR2 SFDVKD. This CDR3 contains 16 residues. V lost 4 bases, J lost 6 bases, and 8 bases stayed unmatched. The CDR3 DNA is TGTGCCACCAGTGAACCCACTAGCGGGACTGCCAATGAGCAGTTCTTC. This codes for CATSEPTSGTANEQFF.

The J gene is TRBJ2-7, the V gene TRBV20-1; perhaps TRBD2 as D (5 bases). CDR1 and CDR2 (germline): DFQATT, SNEGSKA (reference sequence). V shed 1 base and J shed 3 bases, with 13 bases lying between them. This CDR3 is 14 amino acids long. The CDR3 nucleotides read TGCAGTGCTAGAGTCGCGGGCCTCCTCTACGAGCAGTACTTC. It is translated as CSARVAGLLYEQYF.

This chain links TRBV5-1 with TRBJ2-1; 11 bases match TRBD1. This CDR3 region has 15 residues. The V gene end was trimmed by 0 bases and the J gene end by 8 bases; junction bases not matched to a gene: 4. Germline V gene data show CDR1 as SGHRS and CDR2 as YFSETQ. The DNA of the CDR3 is TGCGCCAGCAGCTTGGCCGGACAGGGGGCCCATGAGCAGTTCTTC. Translated, it gives CASSLAGQGAHEQFF.

This clonotype has only a few counts. The rearrangement links TRBV20-1 to TRBJ2-5; the D is unclear. The CDR3 consists of 16 residues. V dropped 6 bases and J dropped 2 bases, with 22 bases sitting between them. Germline V lookup: CDR1 DFQATT, CDR2 SNEGSKA (reference sequence). CDR3 amino acids: CSAKNLLRPMQETQYF. CDR3 in DNA: TGCAGTGCAAAAAACCTCCTCCGTCCGATGCAAGAGACCCAGTACTTC.

This clonotype was found a few times. The chain recombines TRBV3-1 with TRBJ2-7; no clear D. The V gene lost 5 bases and the J gene lost 2 bases, with 13 bases spanning the gap. The CDR3 covers 14 residues. Germline loops: CDR1 LGHDT, CDR2 YNNKEL (reference sequence). In nucleotides, the CDR3 is TGTGCCAGCAGCGCGGAAACAGCGACCTACGAGCAGTACTTC. It encodes CASSAETATYEQYF.

This clonotype was picked up a small number of times. CDR3 amino acids: CASSFTVNTEAFF. The DNA of the CDR3 is TGTGCCAGCAGCTTTACAGTCAACACTGAAGCTTTCTTT. The rearrangement links TRBV7-2 to TRBJ1-1; no firm D call. Trimming took off 3 bases at V and 2 bases at J, with 7 bases between the two ends. This CDR3 is built from 13 residues. Germline CDR1 SGHTA, CDR2 FQGNSA.

The genes are TRBV20-1 and TRBJ2-3; TRBD2 aligns across 11 bases. Germline V gene sequence: CDR1 DFQATT, CDR2 SNEGSKA (reference sequence). The CDR3 is 16 amino acids. Germline trimming cut 5 bases from V and 2 bases from J; bases unmatched to any gene: 9. The CDR3 sequence: CSASSGLAGYTDTQYF. CDR3 DNA sequence: TGCAGTGCTTCAAGCGGACTAGCGGGTTACACAGATACGCAGTATTTT.

This clonotype has a handful of counts. The chain couples TRBV7-8 to TRBJ2-3; TRBD1 is a possible D gene (6 bases). V lost 1 base and J 6 bases, leaving 20 bases between the germline ends. The germline V gene encodes CDR1 SGHVS and CDR2 FQNEAQ. This CDR3 comprises 17 residues. DNA for the CDR3: TGTGCCAGCAGCTTAGAAGAGGCAGGGGCCCTTCAGGATACGCAGTATTTT. It encodes CASSLEEAGALQDTQYF.